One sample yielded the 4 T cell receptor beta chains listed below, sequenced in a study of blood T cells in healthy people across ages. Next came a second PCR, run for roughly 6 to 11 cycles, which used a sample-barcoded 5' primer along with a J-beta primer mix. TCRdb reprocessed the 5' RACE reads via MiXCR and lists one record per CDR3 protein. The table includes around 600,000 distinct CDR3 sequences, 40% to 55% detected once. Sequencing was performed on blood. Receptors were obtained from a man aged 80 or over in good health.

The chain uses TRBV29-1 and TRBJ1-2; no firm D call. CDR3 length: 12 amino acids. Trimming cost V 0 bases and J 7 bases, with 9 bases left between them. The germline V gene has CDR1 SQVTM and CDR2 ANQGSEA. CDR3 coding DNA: TGCAGCGTTGAAGATCAAGGGAGTGGCTACACCTTC. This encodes CSVEDQGSGYTF.

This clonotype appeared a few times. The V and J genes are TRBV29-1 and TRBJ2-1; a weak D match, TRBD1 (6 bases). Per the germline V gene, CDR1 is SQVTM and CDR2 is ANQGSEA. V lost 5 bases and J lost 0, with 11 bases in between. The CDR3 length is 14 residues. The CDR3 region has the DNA TGCAGCGTTATAGGGGGTAGCTCCTACAATGAGCAGTTCTTC. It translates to CSVIGGSSYNEQFF.

CDR3 protein: CSAREASGRAWEQYF. The CDR3 nucleotides are TGCAGTGCTAGAGAGGCTAGCGGGAGGGCGTGGGAGCAGTACTTC. The chain has TRBV20-1 and TRBJ2-7, with 12 bases lining up with TRBD2. Germline V lookup: CDR1 DFQATT, CDR2 SNEGSKA (reference sequence). V gave up 0 bases and J gave up 7 bases; unmatched junction bases: 7. CDR3 length: 15 residues.

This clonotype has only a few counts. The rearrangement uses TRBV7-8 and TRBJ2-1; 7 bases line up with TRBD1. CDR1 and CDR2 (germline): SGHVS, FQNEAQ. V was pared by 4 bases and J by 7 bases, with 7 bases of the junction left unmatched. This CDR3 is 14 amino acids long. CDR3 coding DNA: TGTGCCAGCAGCTCCCACAGGGGTTTGAATGAGCAGTTCTTC. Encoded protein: CASSSHRGLNEQFF.